This T cell receptor (beta chain) was obtained from a study of Ad26.COV2.S vaccination and SARS-CoV-2 variants. Study-level findings and limits: Breadth measured for non-spike TCRs was similar across vaccine and placebo recipients.

Profiling relied on immunoSEQ multiplex PCR, and the TCRdb table lists in-frame clones only, not all of them. The table shows hundreds of thousands of clones, with around 87% occurring only once. In the case of this clone: The target antigen is unknown.

The CDR3 extends over 13 amino acids. Germline CDR1 SNHLY, CDR2 FYNNEI. The V end was cut by 4 bases, the J end by 2 bases, with 8 bases between. Treatment defined: some 20 received Ad26.COV2.S at low or high dose, single or two shots; roughly 5 received placebo; per-sample allocation not given. Samples analyzed were those drawn on day 63 after the first vaccine or placebo injection. This vaccine is an Ad26 vector that expresses the Wuhan-strain SARS-CoV-2 spike. The origin of this receptor is a person aged 18-65 years who received the Ad26.COV2.S COVID-19 vaccine or a placebo. The starting material was peripheral blood, obtained in a trial of Ad26.COV2.S vaccine versus placebo. J is TRBJ1-2 and V is TRBV2; D remains unclear. The CDR3 DNA reads TGTGCCAGCAGTGGGGTCAAGAACTATGGCTACACCTTC. This encodes CASSGVKNYGYTF.